Listed below are T cell receptor beta chains from one sample, sequenced in a study of cytomegalovirus exposure and HLA in healthy donors. This table comes from immunoSEQ multiplex PCR, and its TCRdb copy is limited to in-frame clones, with some not included. The sample lists 150,000 to 200,000 clones, approximately 83% occurring once. Sequenced input: PBMCs. These receptors were collected from a boy aged 2-9 years in good health and CMV-seronegative. Each CDR3 is given with its conserved first and last residue. A D gene is named only where the DNA matches it firmly. Where a row states a size, it is once, few, many or the class of an expanded clone; other rows omit it.

D gene: -
V gene: TRBV30
CDR3 length: 13
clone size: -
J gene: TRBJ1-1
CDR3 DNA: TGTGCCTGGAGGGAGACAGAAAACACTGAAGCTTTCTTT
CDR3 protein: CAWRETENTEAFF

D gene: -
V gene: TRBV29-1
CDR3 length: 11
clone size: -
J gene: TRBJ1-1
CDR3 DNA: TGCAGCGTTGAAGGCAGGGCGAGGGCTTTCTTT
CDR3 protein: CSVEGRARAFF

D gene: TRBD2
V gene: TRBV5-1
CDR3 length: 19
clone size: -
J gene: TRBJ2-7
CDR3 DNA: TGCGCCAGCAGCTTGGGTGTAGGATTCGCGGGAGGGGATACCTACGAGCAGTACTTC
CDR3 protein: CASSLGVGFAGGDTYEQYF

D gene: TRBD2
V gene: TRBV2
CDR3 length: 15
clone size: -
J gene: TRBJ2-3
CDR3 DNA: TGTGCCAGCAGTTGGACTAGCGGGGACCCAGATACGCAGTATTTT
CDR3 protein: CASSWTSGDPDTQYF

D gene: -
V gene: TRBV2
CDR3 length: 13
clone size: -
J gene: TRBJ1-5
CDR3 DNA: TGTGCCAGCAGTGACCTGGAGAATCAGCCCCAGCATTTT
CDR3 protein: CASSDLENQPQHF

D gene: -
V gene: TRBV27
CDR3 length: 15
clone size: -
J gene: TRBJ1-2
CDR3 DNA: TGTGCCAGCAGTTTATCGGGGCAGCCTTCCTATGGCTACACCTTC
CDR3 protein: CASSLSGQPSYGYTF

D gene: -
V gene: TRBV4-3
CDR3 length: 14
clone size: -
J gene: TRBJ2-1
CDR3 DNA: TGCGCCAGCAGCCAAGAATGGACTCACAATGAGCAGTTCTTC
CDR3 protein: CASSQEWTHNEQFF

D gene: TRBD2
V gene: TRBV5-4
CDR3 length: 16
clone size: -
J gene: TRBJ2-1
CDR3 DNA: TGTGCCAGCAGCTTGGAACTAGCGGGGGGCCGCGATGAGCAGTTCTTC
CDR3 protein: CASSLELAGGRDEQFF

D gene: -
V gene: TRBV30
CDR3 length: 17
clone size: -
J gene: TRBJ1-5
CDR3 DNA: TGTGCCTGGAGAACCGAACGACTAGCGGGGGGGCGTCAGCCCCAGCATTTT
CDR3 protein: CAWRTERLAGGRQPQHF

D gene: -
V gene: TRBV5-1
CDR3 length: 15
clone size: -
J gene: TRBJ2-7
CDR3 DNA: TGCGCCAGCAGCTTGGAACCGGGTGGATTCTACGAGCAGTACTTC
CDR3 protein: CASSLEPGGFYEQYF

D gene: -
V gene: TRBV7-8
CDR3 length: 14
clone size: -
J gene: TRBJ2-3
CDR3 DNA: TGTGCCAGCAGCCCTACCGGTAGCACAGATACGCAGTATTTT
CDR3 protein: CASSPTGSTDTQYF

D gene: TRBD2
V gene: TRBV6-5
CDR3 length: 15
clone size: once
J gene: TRBJ2-3
CDR3 DNA: TGTGCCAGCAGTTCAATAGCGGGGGGGTCAGATACGCAGTATTTT
CDR3 protein: CASSSIAGGSDTQYF

D gene: TRBD1
V gene: TRBV5-1
CDR3 length: 16
clone size: -
J gene: TRBJ2-1
CDR3 DNA: TGCGCCAGCAGCTTACAAATGGGACAGGGGGCTAGTGGGAAGTTCTTC
CDR3 protein: CASSLQMGQGASGKFF

D gene: TRBD2
V gene: TRBV5-8
CDR3 length: 19
clone size: -
J gene: TRBJ2-5
CDR3 DNA: TGTGCCAGCAGCCACTGGGTGTTAGCGGGATTCCAGGGCCAAGAGACCCAGTACTTC
CDR3 protein: CASSHWVLAGFQGQETQYF

D gene: -
V gene: TRBV7-6
CDR3 length: 13
clone size: -
J gene: TRBJ2-3
CDR3 DNA: TGTGCCAGATCCCACAGAAGCACAGATACGCAGTATTTT
CDR3 protein: CARSHRSTDTQYF

D gene: TRBD2
V gene: TRBV6-1
CDR3 length: 17
clone size: -
J gene: TRBJ2-3
CDR3 DNA: TGTGCCAGCAGTGAAACCCTCTTTAGCGGGAGCGCAGATACGCAGTATTTT
CDR3 protein: CASSETLFSGSADTQYF

D gene: -
V gene: TRBV18
CDR3 length: 13
clone size: -
J gene: TRBJ1-2
CDR3 DNA: TGTGCCAGCTCACCAGGGGCCGGGAGTGGCTACACCTTC
CDR3 protein: CASSPGAGSGYTF

D gene: TRBD2
V gene: TRBV6-5
CDR3 length: 15
clone size: -
J gene: TRBJ2-1
CDR3 DNA: TGTGCCAGCAGCTACGAGTGGCGGGAGGGAAATGAGCAGTTCTTC
CDR3 protein: CASSYEWREGNEQFF